In this sample, the clone carrying this TCR beta chain turned up many times. Its antigen is undetermined. This sample is part of a study of metastatic and nonmetastatic thyroid tumors. At the level of the study: Repertoires were compared across blood and tumor or nodule tissue from malignant and benign thyroid patients.

Prior to thyroid surgery, none of the patients had received any treatment. Points from the study as a whole: Reports indicated that malignant thyroid tumors showed significantly higher TCR beta diversity than benign nodules did, in blood and tumor.

As originally analysed: A papillary thyroid cancer distant-metastasis classifier was built from CDR3 differences across clinicopathological groups. TCRdb ran MiXCR on the PCR reads. Here the V and J calls rest on TCRdb's processing, not on the authors' analysis. The sample records 75,000 to 95,000 clones, about 13% being singletons. The V segment lost 5 bases and the J segment 4 bases; nucleotides outside the gene matches: 8. CDR1 is DFQATT and CDR2 is SNEGSKA in the germline V gene (reference sequence). The CDR3 runs 15 residues. The rearrangement uses TRBV20-1 and TRBJ1-6; 7 positions match TRBD1. Sequencing input: blood. The clonotype was recovered from a female donor with papillary thyroid cancer or a benign thyroid nodule (not recorded which). Some clones in this sample may be carry-over from other donors' samples. CDR3 in amino acids: CSAPRQGKYNSPLHF. For the CDR3, the DNA is TGCAGTGCTCCACGACAGGGCAAATATAATTCACCCCTCCACTTT.